The sequence of this T cell receptor (beta chain) was determined in a study of T cell repertoires in cytomegalovirus infection. Study-wide points: Within the response measured ex vivo, HLA-C-restricted CMV-specific TCR beta clonotypes were dominant.

On this clonotype itself: No antigen is known for it.

TCRdb reprocessed the reads via MiXCR and lists one record per CDR3 protein. The table has hundreds of thousands of distinct CDR3 sequences, around 29% seen once. The CDR3 contains 14 residues. V lost 2 bases to trimming and J lost 8 bases, with 15 bases between them. Germline V lookup: CDR1 SEHNR, CDR2 FQNEAQ (reference sequence). The TCR originated in a human donor in good health (CMV status not recorded). Some clones in this sample may be carry-over from other donors' samples. V is TRBV7-9 and J is TRBJ1-1; D is unresolved. Sequencing was performed on cultured CD8+ T cells from PBMCs, taken from culture after CMV antigen stimulation. CDR3 coding DNA: TGTGCCAGCAGCTTATCCTCCCAGGCGGGGGAAGCTTTCTTT. Its translation is CASSLSSQAGEAFF.